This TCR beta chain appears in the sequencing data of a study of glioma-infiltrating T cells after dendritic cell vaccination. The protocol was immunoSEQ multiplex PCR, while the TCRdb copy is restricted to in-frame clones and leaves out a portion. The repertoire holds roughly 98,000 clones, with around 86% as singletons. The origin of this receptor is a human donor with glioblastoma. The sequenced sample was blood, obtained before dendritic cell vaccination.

CDR3 loop: CASSRGEAETQYF. The CDR3 DNA sequence: TGCGCCAGCAGTCGAGGGGAGGCAGAGACCCAGTACTTC. This chain connects TRBV5-1 to TRBJ2-5; a possible D gene is TRBD2 (6 bases). The V end was cut by 5 bases, the J end by 4 bases, with 12 bases between. Germline V gene lookup returns CDR1 SGHRS and CDR2 YFSETQ. The CDR3 is 13 amino acids.